This T cell receptor beta chain was captured by sequencing in a study of Ad26.COV2.S vaccination and SARS-CoV-2 variants (dated by TCRdb to the early 2020s). Broadly, across the study: Vaccine-arm donors came from COV1001, a multicentre, randomized, double-blind, placebo-controlled phase I-IIa trial of Ad26.COV2.S in healthy adults. Ad26.COV2.S was administered intramuscularly at 5 x 10^10 or 1 x 10^11 viral particles, either as a single shot or as two shots given 56 days apart. TCRbeta repertoire sequencing served as the tool for gauging how specific and how broad the SARS-CoV-2-reactive T cell receptors were following Ad26.COV2.S vaccination. The TCR-sequenced set comprised roughly 30 samples: approximately 19 Ad26.COV2.S vaccine recipients, 5 placebo recipients and 8 SARS-CoV-2 convalescent individuals. Trial participants were randomized into five groups of five: low-dose or high-dose Ad26.COV2.S given once or twice, or placebo on both occasions. Investigators remained blinded to trial group allocation during experiments and outcome assessment. General study outcomes and caveats: After vaccination, spike-specific CD8+ and CD4+ T cell responses were reported to show substantial breadth. According to the authors, total T cell responses may have been underestimated by the TCR breadth and depth analyses. The study lacked the statistical power to compare responses across vaccine doses or regimens. Ad26.COV2.S recipients had higher spike-specific TCR breadth than placebo recipients (P = 0.0014). Vaccine and placebo recipients had comparable non-spike TCR breadth, which fits with the vaccine containing only spike.

This specimen's treatment or condition label, per the study, means: over 15 received Ad26.COV2.S at low or high dose, single or two shots; about five received placebo; per-sample allocation not given. Repertoires of vaccine and placebo recipients were sequenced from samples collected on day 63 after the first injection. Cohort 1b enrolled 20 to 30 adults aged 18-55 years at a single site in Boston, USA, between 29 July and 7 August 2020. Ad26.COV2.S was a replication-incompetent adenovirus type 26 vector that expressed a prefusion-stabilized SARS-CoV-2 spike protein derived from the original Wuhan strain. The immunoSEQ Assay was the method used to sequence TCRbeta CDR3 regions. After extraction, genomic DNA underwent amplification by bias-controlled multiplex PCR, followed by high-throughput sequencing. The authors processed their data as follows. To quantify the absolute abundance of every unique TCRbeta CDR3 region, sequences were collapsed and filtered. T cell fraction was estimated by normalization of TCRbeta template counts to usable DNA, with usable DNA being measured through amplification of reference genes present in all nucleated cells. Repertoire TCRs were annotated as SARS-CoV-2-specific by exact matching of V gene, CDR3 amino acid sequence and J gene to a known reactive TCR set. MIRA supplied the reference SARS-CoV-2 TCR set, which was filtered for enrichment in COVID-19-positive ImmuneCODE repertoires so that public or cross-reactive TCRs were removed. Based on the MIRA antigens, annotated TCRs were further analysed at the level of specific ORF or position within ORF. Breadth was defined as the number of annotated unique rearrangements divided by the total number of unique productive rearrangements, and depth was defined as the summed frequency of the annotated unique rearrangements. Group comparisons of TCR breadth used two-sided Wilcoxon rank-sum tests. The source is immuneACCESS, and TCRdb retained only in-frame sequences with V and J called. Part of the clones is not carried over; for the studies checked, unresolved V genes explain less than half of this, and the remainder is unexplained. D and trimming were read from the DNA, whereas the V and J calls and clone size are those reported in that table. The sample profile shows under 500,000 clones; over 80% of them were found once. Of the sample, around 1.7% is held by the ten largest clones.

Only one count was recorded for this clone. Its antigen specificity is not known. Base-call qualities are not available, and no considerably larger clone is one nucleotide away. The source of this sequence is a person between 18 and 60 years old who received the Ad26.COV2.S COVID-19 vaccine or a placebo. This material consisted of peripheral blood, taken in a trial of Ad26.COV2.S vaccine versus placebo.

The CDR3 corresponds to CASSQGLAGGNEQFF. Read as DNA, the sequence is TGTGCCAGCAGCCAAGGACTAGCGGGGGGGAATGAGCAGTTCTTC. The sequence links TRBV7-6 to TRBJ2-1, and 15 junction bases match TRBD2. CDR1 and CDR2 were assigned from the germline V gene as SGHVS and FNYEAQ. Measured from the cysteine to the phenylalanine, the CDR3 is 15 residues long. Just CDR3 DNA is preserved here, 45 bases in frame from base 1. For this chain, trimming is 5 bases at the V end and 7 bases at the J end, and the number of junction bases without a gene match is 3. The full variable domain, completed from the reference TRBV7-6 and TRBJ2-1 proteins outside the CDR3, reads GAGVSQSPRYKVTKRGQDVALRCDPISGHVSLYWYRQALGQGPEFLTYFNYEAQQDKSGLPNDRFSAERPEGSISTLTIQRTEQRDSAMYRCASSQGLAGGNEQFFGPGTRLTVL.